There are a few counts of the clone carrying this T cell receptor beta chain. This sample is part of a study of human T cells and chemical hapten exposure. The CDR3 length is 14 residues. Trimming took 5 bases from V and 4 from J; bases not matched to a gene: 6. Time point noted: healthy volunteer bleed at 2 weeks. The total RNA was obtained from whole blood that was not fractionated. One entry per CDR3 protein, called by TCRdb with MiXCR from the RACE reads. The sample has roughly 130,000 distinct CDR3 sequences, about 9% seen once. The V and J genes are TRBV12-3 or TRBV12-4 and TRBJ1-2, with TRBD1 matching 8 bases. The TCR originated in a male donor in good health. Some clones in this sample may be carry-over from other donors' samples. Sample: whole blood. The CDR3: CASSKPGGAYGYTF. The CDR3 DNA reads TGTGCCAGCAGTAAACCAGGGGGCGCCTATGGCTACACCTTC.